The clone carrying this TCR beta chain was counted once. Antigen: not known. The data are from a study of cytomegalovirus exposure and HLA in healthy donors. Across the study: In an early release, HLA-typed donors contributed 90 million or so unique TCR sequences. Points from the study as a whole: Presence/absence analysis assumed near-uniform sequencing depth across donors. The investigators catalogued 150 to 200 TCR beta chains as cytomegalovirus-associated. Sequencing likely generated an artifact that appeared as a cluster of highly shared sequence variants.

PCR amplification relied on 60 Vbeta primers (plus 13 Jbeta primers). The data were produced by immunoSEQ multiplex PCR, yet TCRdb's version contains in-frame clones alone and is incomplete. The data show 100,000 to 150,000 clones, roughly 80% seen once. Germline assignment: CDR1 LNHDA and CDR2 SQIVND (reference sequence). This CDR3 is 16 amino acids long. Trimming pared 5 bases from V and 6 bases from J, leaving 17 bases between. Sequencing was carried out using PBMCs. This chain connects TRBV19 to TRBJ1-6; D unresolved. The origin of this receptor is a man aged 30-40 years in good health and CMV-seronegative. CDR3 residues: CASSPLSRETNSPLHF. CDR3 nucleotide sequence: TGTGCCAGTAGTCCCCTAAGCCGGGAAACTAATTCACCCCTCCACTTT.